The T cell receptor beta chain under discussion was sequenced for a study of T cell responses to AZD1222 COVID-19 vaccine. Overall study results and limits: The span of vaccine-associated CD4 TCRs extended across spike, with dominance at 160-218 and 743-854. The peak T cell response came first, and repertoires were sampled only after it. Spike-specific TCR breadth and depth grew following two AZD1222 doses. Regions left unmutated in variants are reportedly the target of nearly half of spike-specific TCRs.

Libraries were prepared by immunoSEQ multiplex PCR; TCRdb keeps only in-frame clonotypes and omits some of them. The sample includes 57,000 or so clones, over 75% of them seen just once. Remarks on this clone: The antigen remains undetermined.

This material consisted of peripheral blood, taken 28 days after the second AZD1222 dose. The receptor comes from an adult who received the AZD1222 COVID-19 vaccine.

CDR3 amino acids: CASSVYSARMNTGELFF. The CDR3 DNA follows: TGTGCCAGCAGCGTATACTCCGCCAGGATGAACACCGGGGAGCTGTTTTTT. V is TRBV9 and J is TRBJ2-2; no reliable D call. The CDR3 spans 17 residues. Germline lookup yields CDR1 SGDLS and CDR2 YYNGEE. With 1 base removed from V and 1 base from J, the gap between germline ends came to 14 bases.